A selection of T cell receptor beta chains follows, all from one sample in a study of shared clonotypes between healthy human individuals. The data were produced by immunoSEQ multiplex PCR, yet TCRdb's version contains in-frame clones alone and is incomplete. The top ten hold about 13% of the sample, which has about 450,000 clones, 70% to 80% seen once. Input material: PBMCs. These receptors all come from a woman in her forties in good health. Some clones in this sample may be carry-over from other donors' samples. CDR3s include the opening cysteine and the closing phenylalanine or tryptophan.

v_call: TRBV7-4; j_call: TRBJ2-1; cdr3_aa: CASSLGLSSSYNEQFF
v_call: TRBV27; j_call: TRBJ2-7; cdr3_aa: CATSSGMGRYEQYF
v_call: TRBV7-8; j_call: TRBJ1-5; cdr3_aa: CASSWTGSQPQHF
v_call: TRBV6-6; j_call: TRBJ1-1; cdr3_aa: CASRLRQGSNTEAFF
v_call: TRBV5-1; j_call: TRBJ2-1; cdr3_aa: CASSPPLAGGPDNEQFF
v_call: TRBV10-3; j_call: TRBJ2-4; cdr3_aa: CAISTPSGSLAKNIQYF
v_call: TRBV7-2; j_call: TRBJ2-7; cdr3_aa: CASSSPGNNLGEQYF
v_call: TRBV10-2; j_call: TRBJ2-5; cdr3_aa: CASSDGLAGDKWETQYF
v_call: TRBV4-3; j_call: TRBJ1-4; cdr3_aa: CASSPFGGAEADEKLFF
v_call: TRBV11-2; j_call: TRBJ2-1; cdr3_aa: CASSLVYIYNEQFF
v_call: TRBV4-2; j_call: TRBJ2-3; cdr3_aa: CASSRTSGGQSGDTQYF
v_call: TRBV28; j_call: TRBJ2-1; cdr3_aa: CASSFDREISNEQFF
v_call: TRBV29-1; j_call: TRBJ2-1; cdr3_aa: CSVEVRYNEQFF
v_call: TRBV2; j_call: TRBJ1-4; cdr3_aa: CASLTADNEKLFF
v_call: TRBV7-9; j_call: TRBJ2-1; cdr3_aa: CASSLRPDYYNEQFF
v_call: TRBV2; j_call: TRBJ2-7; cdr3_aa: CASSASGTGLTDEQYF
v_call: TRBV2; j_call: TRBJ2-3; cdr3_aa: CASRPGLRADTQYF
v_call: TRBV25-1; j_call: TRBJ2-1; cdr3_aa: CASIGRDEQFF
v_call: TRBV5-1; j_call: TRBJ2-7; cdr3_aa: CASSLEPSSEQYF
v_call: TRBV11-3; j_call: TRBJ2-5; cdr3_aa: CASSLALQETQYF
v_call: TRBV10-3; j_call: TRBJ2-7; cdr3_aa: CAISEPLGTGPYEQYF
v_call: TRBV27; j_call: TRBJ2-1; cdr3_aa: CASSVRDGSYNEQFF
v_call: TRBV5-1; j_call: TRBJ2-3; cdr3_aa: CASGTGASTDTQYF
v_call: TRBV9; j_call: TRBJ2-1; cdr3_aa: CASSAQDRAYNEQFF
v_call: TRBV9; j_call: TRBJ2-1; cdr3_aa: CASSVASTGYNEQFF
v_call: TRBV20-1; j_call: TRBJ1-2; cdr3_aa: CSANTGFYYTF
v_call: TRBV4-3; j_call: TRBJ2-1; cdr3_aa: CASSPRTSGRVSDEQFF
v_call: TRBV11-2; j_call: TRBJ2-1; cdr3_aa: CASSLGIGTSGRVNEQFF
v_call: TRBV6-1; j_call: TRBJ1-1; cdr3_aa: CASSEGRGTGAFF
v_call: TRBV4-1; j_call: TRBJ2-1; cdr3_aa: CASRGGDEQFF
v_call: TRBV11-2; j_call: TRBJ1-4; cdr3_aa: CASSSGQRIYEKLFF
v_call: TRBV30; j_call: TRBJ2-5; cdr3_aa: CAWRASAGETQYF
v_call: TRBV9; j_call: TRBJ2-1; cdr3_aa: CASSPRTGDYNEQFF
v_call: TRBV6-6; j_call: TRBJ1-4; cdr3_aa: CASSYSSGVREKLFF
v_call: TRBV19; j_call: TRBJ1-5; cdr3_aa: CASSTRWDRVGYSNQPQHF
v_call: TRBV5-5; j_call: TRBJ1-1; cdr3_aa: CASSLGTQNTEAFF
v_call: TRBV6-1; j_call: TRBJ1-2; cdr3_aa: CASSRDRPYGYTF